The 30 T cell receptor beta chains given below trace back to one sample, sequenced in a study of shared T cell receptors in the human thymus (dated by TCRdb to the early 2020s). The library was produced with the immunoSEQ multiplex PCR assay. Not all clones reach the TCRdb copy of this immuneACCESS table, which keeps in-frame sequences only. Checked studies attribute under half of the gap to unresolved V genes and leave the rest unexplained. The sample table lists hundreds of thousands of clones, 85% to 90% of them with a count of one. Of the sample, approximately 0.011% falls within the top ten clones. This same sample was also taken into another study, of human thymus T cells.

The specimen was thymocytes. These receptors were collected from a boy less than two years old with a congenital heart defect. Donor details come from another sample of the same person, matched by shared clones.

This clone is a singleton in its sample. The chain recombines TRBV30 with TRBJ1-2, with TRBD1 matching over 9 bases. This CDR3 spans 19 amino acids. Germline V gene data show CDR1 as GTSNPN and CDR2 as SVGIG (reference sequence). Trimming removed 0 bases from V and 1 base from J; junction bases left unmatched: 15. The CDR3 coding sequence is TGTGCCTGGAGTGTAAGGTGCGGTACAGGGGGCAGGCTTAACTATGGCTACACCTTC. Translation gives CAWSVRCGTGGRLNYGYTF.

The rearrangement joins TRBV5-1 to TRBJ2-7; D is unresolved. The CDR3 runs to 15 residues. Germline V lookup: CDR1 SGHRS, CDR2 YFSETQ. Trimming shortened V by 0 bases and J by 0 bases, and 10 bases separated the two germline ends. DNA for the CDR3: TGCGCCAGCAGCTTGGAACCGGTTGACTCCTACGAGCAGTACTTC. Translation: CASSLEPVDSYEQYF. Drawing the rest from reference TRBV5-1 and TRBJ2-7, the complete variable domain is KAGVTQTPRYLIKTRGQQVTLSCSPISGHRSVSWYQQTPGQGLQFLFEYFSETQRNKGNFPGRFSGRQFSNSRSEMNVSTLELGDSALYLCASSLEPVDSYEQYFGPGTRLTVT.

The rearrangement links TRBV6-6 to TRBJ2-1; TRBD2 might be the D (6 bases). Trimming took off 4 bases at V and 3 bases at J, with 10 bases between the two ends. This CDR3 spans 14 amino acids. Germline loops: CDR1 MNHNY, CDR2 SVGAGI (reference sequence). CDR3 loop: CASSSPGLYNEQFF. Here the CDR3 DNA reads TGTGCCAGCAGTTCTCCGGGACTCTACAATGAGCAGTTCTTC.

DNA of the CDR3: TGTGCCAGCAGCCAAGGTTCTACCTACGAGCAGTACTTC. Residues: CASSQGSTYEQYF. V is TRBV4-2 and J is TRBJ2-7; D ambiguous. This CDR3 comprises 13 residues. Germline V gives CDR1 LGHNA, CDR2 YNFKEQ. V gave up 1 base and J gave up 2 bases, with 6 bases separating them.

The genes are TRBV6-6 and TRBJ1-4; the D gene is possibly TRBD1 (5 bases). From germline, CDR1 is MNHNY and CDR2 SVGAGI (reference sequence). Deletions cut 6 bases from V and 7 bases from J, with 18 bases between. The CDR3 length is 15 residues. CDR3 region: CASSGGILWGEKLFF. CDR3 DNA sequence: TGTGCCAGCAGCGGGGGAATTTTATGGGGTGAAAAACTGTTTTTT.

This clone is a singleton in its sample. J is TRBJ2-3 and V is TRBV5-8; D is undetermined. The germline V and J ends were trimmed by 10 bases and 1 base, with 13 bases remaining between them. Germline V lookup: CDR1 SGHTS, CDR2 YDEGEE. This CDR3 region has 13 residues. CDR3 DNA: TGTGCCCATCGCCCCTATGGCACAGATACGCAGTATTTT. Translated: CAHRPYGTDTQYF.

V gene TRBV14 combines with J gene TRBJ2-1; 10 bases are a match to TRBD1. The CDR3 length is 16 residues. V was pared by 0 bases and J by 8 bases, with 7 bases of the junction left unmatched. Germline-derived CDR1 and CDR2 are SGHDN and FVKESK. The CDR3 sequence: CASSQEEGQGRDEQFF. The DNA of the CDR3 is TGTGCCAGCAGCCAAGAAGAGGGACAGGGGAGGGATGAGCAGTTCTTC.

This clone was recorded only once. The rearrangement joins TRBV4-2 to TRBJ2-7; D possibly corresponds to TRBD2 (5 bases). CDR3 length: 15 amino acids. The V gene lost 4 bases and the J gene lost 4 bases, with 17 bases spanning the gap. Germline CDR1 is LGHNA and CDR2 is YNFKEQ. This CDR3 reads CASSLLARSPYEQYF. The CDR3 DNA reads as TGTGCCAGCAGCCTCTTAGCGCGGTCCCCTTACGAGCAGTACTTC.

The chain is built from TRBV27 and TRBJ2-1, with 7 bases that match TRBD2. Germline CDR1 and CDR2: MNHEY and SMNVEV (reference sequence). The CDR3 runs to 16 residues. V was clipped by 5 bases and J by 2 bases; unmatched bases: 9. In nucleotides, the CDR3 is TGTGCCAGCAGTATAAAACTAGCGCACACCTACAATGAGCAGTTCTTC. This gives the protein CASSIKLAHTYNEQFF.

V is TRBV21-1 and J is TRBJ2-1; the table's D gene call, TRBD2, was not cross checked with the DNA. TRBV21-1 is given as a pseudogene. The CDR3 totals 14 residues. The CDR3 DNA is TGTGCCAGCAGCTACCTGGAGAGATACAATGAGCAGTTCTTC. Its translation is CASSYLERYNEQFF.

The V and J genes are TRBV7-8 and TRBJ2-1, with D hard to call. The CDR3 runs 14 residues. Trimming left V 4 bases short and J 8 bases short, with 15 bases between. Per the germline V gene, CDR1 is SGHVS and CDR2 is FQNEAQ. The CDR3 sequence is CASSYQLVSHEQFF. In DNA, the CDR3 is TGTGCCAGCAGCTACCAGCTAGTTTCCCATGAGCAGTTCTTC.

The chain has TRBV6-5 and TRBJ1-1, with D uncertain. The CDR3 totals 14 residues. CDR1 is MNHEY and CDR2 is SVGAGI in the germline V gene. Trimming took 6 bases from V and 6 from J, leaving 17 bases between them. The DNA for the CDR3 is TGTGCCAGCAGCCCCCCGGGAGAACCGGCTGAAGCTTTCTTT. Its translation: CASSPPGEPAEAFF.

The chain employs TRBV4-2 and TRBJ1-2; D unclear. V was pared by 1 base and J by 4 bases, with 13 bases between. Germline CDR1 LGHNA, CDR2 YNFKEQ. The CDR3 runs 15 residues. In nucleotides, the CDR3 is TGTGCCAGCAGCCAAGTAGCTGGAGGCCCCTATGGCTACACCTTC. This translates into CASSQVAGGPYGYTF.

The V call is TRBV30, the J call TRBJ1-5, with D possibly TRBD1 on 5 matching bases. Germline V gene data show CDR1 as GTSNPN and CDR2 as SVGIG (reference sequence). Trimming took off 1 base at V and 0 bases at J, with 16 bases between the two ends. CDR3 length: 17 amino acids. In DNA form, the CDR3 reads TGTGCCTGGAGTGGTCCGAAGACAGAAGTTAGCAATCAGCCCCAGCATTTT. Translated: CAWSGPKTEVSNQPQHF.

V gene TRBV4-1 combines with J gene TRBJ2-1, with D hard to call. The CDR3 loop spans 15 amino acids. Germline CDR1 MGHRA, CDR2 YSYEKL. The V gene lost 0 bases and the J gene lost 0 bases, with 6 bases spanning the gap. The CDR3 DNA is TGCGCCAGCAGCCAAGATGTGAGCTCCTACAATGAGCAGTTCTTC. Amino acid sequence: CASSQDVSSYNEQFF.

This chain uses TRBV7-2 with TRBJ1-2; D gene ambiguous. Germline V lookup: CDR1 SGHTA, CDR2 FQGNSA. The CDR3 is made up of 11 amino acids. V shed 8 bases and J shed 7 bases, with 11 bases lying between them. CDR3 amino acids: CASDFSGGYTF. In DNA form, the CDR3 reads TGTGCCAGCGATTTCTCGGGTGGCTACACCTTC.

The rearrangement joins TRBV7-8 to TRBJ2-1; 7 bases fit TRBD2. The junction had 12 bases not matched to a gene; V was cut back by 2 bases and J by 2 bases. This CDR3 region has 18 residues. Germline values: CDR1 SGHVS, CDR2 FQNEAQ. The CDR3: CASSLPPRREIAYNEQFF. Here the CDR3 DNA reads TGTGCCAGCAGCTTACCCCCACGGCGGGAGATCGCCTACAATGAGCAGTTCTTC.

The rearrangement joins TRBV28 to TRBJ2-5, with TRBD2 matching over 10 bases. CDR3 length: 16 amino acids. Unmatched junction bases numbered 6, after V lost 0 bases and J lost 5 bases. Looked up from germline, CDR1 is MDHEN and CDR2 is SYDVKM. In DNA, the CDR3 is TGTGCCAGCAGTTTATGGGCTAGCGGGAGAGGGGAGACCCAGTACTTC. This sequence encodes CASSLWASGRGETQYF. The full variable domain, its missing parts supplied by reference TRBV28 and TRBJ2-5, is DVKVTQSSRYLVKRTGEKVFLECVQDMDHENMFWYRQDPGLGLRLIYFSYDVKMKEKGDIPEGYSVSREKKERFSLILESASTNQTSMYLCASSLWASGRGETQYFGPGTRLLVL.

This clone was detected once. The chain carries TRBV30 and TRBJ2-7; a weak D match, TRBD2 (6 bases). Per germline, CDR1 GTSNPN and CDR2 SVGIG (reference sequence). CDR3 length: 13 residues. The V gene lost 3 bases and the J gene lost 4 bases, with 13 bases spanning the gap. CDR3: CAWSRGTLYEQYF. The CDR3, as DNA: TGTGCCTGGAGCCGCGGGACCTTATACGAGCAGTACTTC.

This sequence joins TRBV4-3 and TRBJ2-1, with 9 bases fitting TRBD2. This CDR3 comprises 17 residues. The J segment lost 7 bases and the V segment lost 0 bases, leaving 10 bases of the junction unmatched. The germline V gene has CDR1 LGHNA and CDR2 YSLEER. The CDR3 coding sequence is TGCGCCAGCAGCCAAGATGGGCGGGAGGGGTTTTTGAATGAGCAGTTCTTC. The encoded protein is CASSQDGREGFLNEQFF.

The chain has TRBV28 and TRBJ2-5; a weak D match, TRBD2 (6 bases). Trimming removed 3 bases from V and 5 bases from J, with 16 bases in between. The CDR3 is made up of 15 amino acids. From germline, CDR1 is MDHEN and CDR2 SYDVKM. The CDR3 sequence: CASSFESGVGETQYF. The CDR3 DNA reads TGTGCCAGCAGTTTCGAGTCGGGGGTGGGGGAGACCCAGTACTTC. The full variable domain, in which reference TRBV28 and TRBJ2-5 provide the parts outside the CDR3, is DVKVTQSSRYLVKRTGEKVFLECVQDMDHENMFWYRQDPGLGLRLIYFSYDVKMKEKGDIPEGYSVSREKKERFSLILESASTNQTSMYLCASSFESGVGETQYFGPGTRLLVL.

This clone is a singleton in its sample. The V gene is TRBV2, the J gene TRBJ2-5; the match to TRBD1 covers 10 bases. The CDR3 is made up of 15 amino acids. Trimming removed 6 bases from V and 5 bases from J; junction bases left unmatched: 9. Germline V lookup: CDR1 SNHLY, CDR2 FYNNEI. The CDR3 is CASSRDPDRGETQYF. CDR3 in DNA: TGTGCCAGCAGCCGAGATCCGGACAGGGGGGAGACCCAGTACTTC.

The chain carries TRBV9 and TRBJ2-1; no clear D. The germline V gene encodes CDR1 SGDLS and CDR2 YYNGEE. The CDR3 sequence is 16 residues long. The ends were cut back, 0 bases at V and 2 bases at J, with 12 bases in the middle. CDR3 nucleotides: TGTGCCAGCAGCGTAGAGTCACAACCCGCCTACAATGAGCAGTTCTTC. Protein product: CASSVESQPAYNEQFF.

In this sample, this clone turned up once. This sequence joins TRBV28 and TRBJ2-1, with 7 bases fitting TRBD2. Per germline, CDR1 MDHEN and CDR2 SYDVKM. V shed 7 bases and J 6 bases; nucleotides not matched to a gene: 12. The CDR3 is made up of 15 amino acids. CDR3 bases: TGTGCCAGCATGGCGGCGAGGGAGGGCCTCAATGAGCAGTTCTTC. Its protein is CASMAAREGLNEQFF.

The chain combines TRBV28 with TRBJ2-7, with 10 nucleotides matching TRBD1. The ends lost 6 bases at V and 6 bases at J; junction bases unmatched: 17. The germline V gene encodes CDR1 MDHEN and CDR2 SYDVKM. The CDR3 totals 17 residues. CDR3 DNA sequence: TGTGCCAGCAGCCCCCAACGGTACGAGGACAGGGGGGTCGAGCAGTACTTC. It specifies CASSPQRYEDRGVEQYF.

The rearrangement uses TRBV7-3 and TRBJ2-7; the D gene is possibly TRBD2 (6 bases). Germline CDR1 and CDR2: SGHTA and FQGTGA. CDR3 length: 15 amino acids. Between the trimmed V and J ends, which lost 5 bases and 0 bases, there was a span of 14 bases. This CDR3 reads CASSPKPGGSYEQYF. The CDR3 bases are TGTGCCAGCAGCCCGAAACCCGGGGGCTCCTACGAGCAGTACTTC.

The chain joins TRBV5-4 to TRBJ1-1; 8 nucleotides match TRBD1. CDR1 and CDR2 from the germline V gene are SGHNT and YYREEE (reference sequence). The CDR3 has 14 amino acids. V dropped 3 bases and J dropped 4; count of bases not matched to a gene: 5. DNA of the CDR3: TGTGCCAGCAGCTGCGACAGGGGAGGCACTGAAGCTTTCTTT. This gives the protein CASSCDRGGTEAFF.

The gene calls are TRBV4-3 and TRBJ1-2; D possibly corresponds to TRBD1 (5 bases). V gave up 0 bases and J gave up 8 bases, with 16 bases separating them. The germline V gene encodes CDR1 LGHNA and CDR2 YSLEER. The CDR3 length is 15 residues. Here the CDR3 reads CASSQDPGGTSGYTF. The CDR3 DNA sequence: TGCGCCAGCAGCCAAGATCCGGGGGGGACGTCAGGCTACACCTTC.

This clone was detected once. This chain connects TRBV5-1 to TRBJ2-1; 8 nucleotides align to TRBD2. Trimming removed 4 bases from V and 3 bases from J; junction bases left unmatched: 21. CDR1 and CDR2 from the germline V gene are SGHRS and YFSETQ. The CDR3 is made up of 20 amino acids. The CDR3 spells CASSRLPSGVREDNYNEQFF. CDR3 nucleotides: TGCGCCAGCAGCCGACTCCCCTCAGGGGTGCGGGAGGACAACTACAATGAGCAGTTCTTC.

The chain employs TRBV6-7 and TRBJ1-5; no clear D gene. TRBV6-7 is an ORF, with its function uncertain. The CDR3 spans 15 residues. Trimming left V 5 bases short and J 0 bases short, with 11 bases between. CDR3 residues: CASSLSAGSNQPQHF. In nucleotides, the CDR3 is TGTGCCAGCAGTCTCTCGGCAGGTAGCAATCAGCCCCAGCATTTT.